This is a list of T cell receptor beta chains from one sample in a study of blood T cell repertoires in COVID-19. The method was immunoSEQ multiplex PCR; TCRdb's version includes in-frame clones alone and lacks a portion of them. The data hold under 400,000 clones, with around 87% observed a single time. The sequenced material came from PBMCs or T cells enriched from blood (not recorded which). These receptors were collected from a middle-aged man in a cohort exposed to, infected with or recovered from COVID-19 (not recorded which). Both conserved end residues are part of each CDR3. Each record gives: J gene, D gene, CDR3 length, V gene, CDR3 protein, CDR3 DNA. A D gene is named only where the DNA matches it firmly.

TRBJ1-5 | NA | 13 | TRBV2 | CASGPGIDQPQHF | TGTGCCAGCGGGCCAGGGATAGATCAGCCCCAGCATTTT
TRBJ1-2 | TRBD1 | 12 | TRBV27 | CASKGAHYGYTF | TGTGCCAGCAAGGGGGCCCACTATGGCTACACCTTC
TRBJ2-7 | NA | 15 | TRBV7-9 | CASSPRTALNYEQYF | TGTGCCAGCAGCCCTCGGACAGCGTTAAACTACGAGCAGTACTTC
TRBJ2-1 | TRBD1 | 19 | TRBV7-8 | CASSLEVGATGGVYNEQFF | TGTGCCAGCAGCTTAGAGGTCGGGGCGACAGGGGGAGTCTACAATGAGCAGTTCTTC
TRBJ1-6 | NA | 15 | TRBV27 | CASSWGGGINSPLHF | TGTGCCAGCAGTTGGGGGGGCGGAATTAATTCACCCCTCCACTTT
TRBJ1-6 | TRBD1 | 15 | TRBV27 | CASRSFGTGDSPLHF | TGTGCCAGCAGGTCATTCGGGACAGGAGATTCACCCCTCCACTTT
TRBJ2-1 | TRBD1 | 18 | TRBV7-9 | CASSLAFQTGGSYNEQFF | TGTGCCAGCAGCTTAGCATTCCAGACAGGGGGATCCTACAATGAGCAGTTCTTC
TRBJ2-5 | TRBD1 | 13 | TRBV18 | CASSPGQGETQYF | TGTGCCAGCTCACCGGGACAGGGAGAGACCCAGTACTTC
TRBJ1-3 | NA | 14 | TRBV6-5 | CASSYESSGNTIYF | TGTGCCAGCAGTTACGAGAGTTCTGGAAACACCATATATTTT
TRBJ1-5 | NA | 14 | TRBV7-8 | CASSLGQGNQPQHF | TGTGCCAGCAGCTTAGGGCAGGGGAATCAGCCCCAGCATTTT